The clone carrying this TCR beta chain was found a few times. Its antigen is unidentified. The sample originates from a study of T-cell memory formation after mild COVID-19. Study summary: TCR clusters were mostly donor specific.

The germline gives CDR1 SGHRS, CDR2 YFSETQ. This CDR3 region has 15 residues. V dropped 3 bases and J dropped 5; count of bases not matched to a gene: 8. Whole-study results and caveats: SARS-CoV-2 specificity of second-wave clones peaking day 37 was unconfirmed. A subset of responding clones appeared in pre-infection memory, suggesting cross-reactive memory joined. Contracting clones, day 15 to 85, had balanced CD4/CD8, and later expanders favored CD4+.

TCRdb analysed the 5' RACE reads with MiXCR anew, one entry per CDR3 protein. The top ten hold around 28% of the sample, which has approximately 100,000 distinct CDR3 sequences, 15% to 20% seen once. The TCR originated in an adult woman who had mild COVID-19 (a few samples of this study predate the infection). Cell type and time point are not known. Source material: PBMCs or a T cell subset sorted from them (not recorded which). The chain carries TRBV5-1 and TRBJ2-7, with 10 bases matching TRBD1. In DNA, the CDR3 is TGCGCCAGCAGCTACCCCGGACAGGGGGGCAACGAGCAGTACTTC. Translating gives CASSYPGQGGNEQYF.